This T cell receptor beta chain was sequenced for a study of blood T cell repertoires in COVID-19. The wider study: Specimens from acute and convalescent COVID-19 originated in the United States, Italy and Spain. T cells, B-cell-depleted T cells, or PBMCs provided the cDNA or gDNA that served as material.

Germline CDR1 and CDR2: MDHEN and SYDVKM. The CDR3 has 15 residues. Trimming cost V 6 bases and J 6 bases; bases outside gene matches: 9. Original methodology: Reference gene primer amplification gave nucleated cell count estimates. Measured with immunoSEQ multiplex PCR; TCRdb has only the in-frame clones, and not every one. D and trimming come from the DNA, and the V and J calls and clone size come from that table. The repertoire holds roughly 110,000 clones, with under 95% as singletons. The TCR originated in a woman aged 25 to 45 with acute or convalescent COVID-19. The material sequenced was peripheral blood. The genes are TRBV28 and TRBJ2-2; 8 bases map to TRBD1. Written as DNA, the CDR3 is TGTGCCAGCAGCACGGGGACAGGATGGGCCGGGGAGCTGTTTTTT. It codes for CASSTGTGWAGELFF.